Included here is one T cell receptor beta chain sequence, with context. Produced via immunoSEQ multiplex PCR; TCRdb's table is partial and in-frame only. This table has 400,000 to 550,000 clones, roughly 90% appearing once. The source of the sample is a study of blood T cell repertoires in COVID-19. The wider study: PBMCs, B-cell-depleted T cells, or T cells provided the cDNA or gDNA that made up the material.

The CDR3 totals 15 residues. With V trimmed by 9 bases and J by 4 bases, 14 bases remained unmatched. Germline assignment: CDR1 LNHNV and CDR2 YYDKDF (reference sequence). The sequence derives from a woman under 40 with acute or convalescent COVID-19. What was sequenced was peripheral blood. The genes are TRBV15 and TRBJ2-7, with 8 bases fitting TRBD1. This CDR3 reads CATDQGAGRAYEQYF. The CDR3 DNA is TGTGCCACTGACCAGGGGGCGGGGCGCGCGTACGAGCAGTACTTC.